A selection of T cell receptor beta chains follows, all from one sample in a study of cytomegalovirus exposure and HLA in healthy donors. Here immunoSEQ multiplex PCR was the method, and the copy in TCRdb shows in-frame clones only, minus some. This table holds 170,000 or so clones, approximately 80% found once. The sample taken for sequencing was PBMCs. Receptors were obtained from a man aged 18 to 29 in good health and CMV-seronegative. Each CDR3 is given with its conserved first and last residue. Fields, in order: J gene, V gene, clone size, D gene, CDR3 DNA, CDR3 protein. The D gene is left open where the match is weak. A row's size may be missing; if present it is once, few, many or a size class.

>TRBJ2-7|TRBV9|NA|TRBD1
TGTGCCAGCAGCCTTGGACAGGGGGCCTACGAGCAGTACTTC
CASSLGQGAYEQYF
>TRBJ1-6|TRBV23-1|NA|NA
TGCGCCAGCAACGAGACAGGCAGGAATTCACCCCTCCACTTT
CASNETGRNSPLHF
>TRBJ1-4|TRBV28|NA|TRBD1
TGTGCCAGCAGCCTGGGACAGGGTGTGGGGAAACTGTTTTTT
CASSLGQGVGKLFF
>TRBJ1-5|TRBV28|NA|NA
TGTGCCAGCAGTAATCCTCCACTCGTGGTGTCGGGGCAGCCCCAGCATTTT
CASSNPPLVVSGQPQHF
>TRBJ2-2|TRBV5-4|NA|TRBD1
TGTGCCAGCAGCCCGGGACAGGGGAACACCGGGGAGCTGTTTTTT
CASSPGQGNTGELFF
>TRBJ2-2|TRBV28|once|NA
TGTGCCAGCAGTGGGGGCCCTAGGCACACCGGGGAGCTGTTTTTT
CASSGGPRHTGELFF
>TRBJ1-2|TRBV19|NA|TRBD1
TGTGCCAGTAGTTCACGGGACAGGGGGTTATATGGCTACACCTTC
CASSSRDRGLYGYTF
>TRBJ2-5|TRBV11-2|NA|NA
TGTGCCAGCAGCTTAGAGGTTGGCCAGACCCAGTACTTC
CASSLEVGQTQYF
>TRBJ1-1|TRBV7-3|NA|NA
TGTGCCAGCAGCCAACAGTGGAACACTGAAGCTTTCTTT
CASSQQWNTEAFF
>TRBJ1-2|TRBV29-1|NA|TRBD1
TGCAGCGTACACAGGACAGGGGACTATGGCTACACCTTC
CSVHRTGDYGYTF
>TRBJ1-2|TRBV19|NA|TRBD1
TGTGCCAGTACCCCAACCGGACAGGAACCTAACTATGGCTACACCTTC
CASTPTGQEPNYGYTF
>TRBJ2-2|TRBV28|NA|NA
TGTGCCAGCCTTAGGGGGGACAGACGCACCGGGGAGCTGTTTTTT
CASLRGDRRTGELFF
>TRBJ1-4|TRBV2|NA|NA
TGTGCCAGCACCGTAACCCCGGGATCCGGTAGTGAAAAACTGTTTTTT
CASTVTPGSGSEKLFF
>TRBJ1-2|TRBV7-9|NA|NA
NA
CASSILGVQW
>TRBJ2-7|TRBV5-1|NA|TRBD1
TGCGCCAGCAGCCCCCGGGTAGGGGGCGTCGAGCAGTACTTC
CASSPRVGGVEQYF
>TRBJ1-3|TRBV11-2|once|NA
TGTGCCAGCAGCTTACCTAGCCTATCTGGAAACACCATATATTTT
CASSLPSLSGNTIYF
>TRBJ2-7|TRBV19|once|NA
TGTGCCAGTAGTATCGGGCAGGGGATAAACGAGCAGTACTTC
CASSIGQGINEQYF
>TRBJ2-2|TRBV29-1|NA|TRBD2
TGCAGCGTTGAAACTAGCGGAGTTAACACCGGGGAGCTGTTTTTT
CSVETSGVNTGELFF
>TRBJ1-2|TRBV7-2|NA|NA
TGTGCCAGCAGCTCCCAGGACGGGGACTATGGCTACACCTTC
CASSSQDGDYGYTF
>TRBJ2-7|TRBV28|NA|NA
TGTGCCAGCAGTCCGGGATACGAGCAGTACTTC
CASSPGYEQYF
>TRBJ1-4|TRBV5-1|once|TRBD1
TGCGCCAGCAGCTTGGAAGACAGGGGGAGAAATGAAAAACTGTTTTTT
CASSLEDRGRNEKLFF
>TRBJ2-2|TRBV11-3|NA|NA
TGTGCCAGCAGCTTAGGAGTCTGGGAGGACACCGGGGAGCTGTTTTTT
CASSLGVWEDTGELFF
>TRBJ2-2|TRBV4-3|few|NA
TGCGCCAGCAGCCAGTCATTGGCGGGTAGTGACGGGGAGCTGTTTTTT
CASSQSLAGSDGELFF
>TRBJ2-3|TRBV19|NA|TRBD1
TGTGCCAGCGGGGGTCCGGGACAGGGTAAAGATACGCAGTATTTT
CASGGPGQGKDTQYF
>TRBJ2-3|TRBV5-1|few|NA
TGCGCCAGCAGCCCCCGAGGAGGCGGAGCCCAACATACGCAGTATTTT
CASSPRGGGAQHTQYF
>TRBJ1-6|TRBV28|NA|NA
TGTGCCAGCAGCCCCCATAGAGGAAGAGGTAATTCACCCCTCCACTTT
CASSPHRGRGNSPLHF
>TRBJ2-3|TRBV19|NA|NA
TGTGCCAGTAGTCCTAGACAGACAGTGGGAACAGATACGCAGTATTTT
CASSPRQTVGTDTQYF
>TRBJ2-1|TRBV5-4|NA|NA
TGTGCCAGCTCCTCCAGCTCCTACAATGAGCAGTTCTTC
CASSSSSYNEQFF
>TRBJ1-2|TRBV5-4|NA|NA
TGTGCCAGCAGCTTGGAACGGTCTTACGGCTACACCTTC
CASSLERSYGYTF
>TRBJ2-1|TRBV6-5|NA|NA
TGTGCCAGCAGCCTGGGCCTCTACAATGAGCAGTTCTTC
CASSLGLYNEQFF
>TRBJ2-7|TRBV5-4|NA|NA
TGTGCCAGCAGCTTGGCCAGCTCCTACGAGCAGTACTTC
CASSLASSYEQYF
>TRBJ2-2|TRBV12-5|NA|TRBD1
TGTGCTAGTGGTACGAGACAGGGGGGGCCCGGGGAGCTGTTTTTT
CASGTRQGGPGELFF
>TRBJ2-7|TRBV15|NA|NA
TGTGCCACCAGCAGAGATCGAGCCCACGAGCAGTACTTC
CATSRDRAHEQYF